This paragraph covers one TCR beta chain sequence. The antigen remains undetermined. The sample holds other DNA sequences that translate to the same CDR3. Primers for the PCR totalled 60 Vbeta and 13 Jbeta. Clones were read by immunoSEQ multiplex PCR, and TCRdb kept only the in-frame ones, dropping some. The sample records around 100,000 clones, roughly 67% being singletons. The ends were cut back, 4 bases at V and 3 bases at J, with 6 bases in the middle. Germline loops: CDR1 SGHRS, CDR2 YFSETQ. This CDR3 has 12 amino acids. The data stem from a study of cytomegalovirus exposure and HLA in healthy donors. Study-wide results and limits: Several of the most significant clusters appeared linked to common viral pathogens, based on a later analysis. In a later analysis, TCR association rates varied by HLA locus: DRB1 most, HLA-C fewest. TCR beta sequences numbering roughly 18,000 were associated with HLA alleles at 0.05 false discovery rate in a later analysis. CMV antigen specificity was confirmed in vitro for a few CMV-associated chains.

The sample was PBMCs. The receptor was derived from a man younger than 35 in good health and CMV-seropositive. V and J are TRBV5-1 and TRBJ2-3; no firm D call. This chain's CDR3 is CASSLLTDTQYF. The DNA for the CDR3 is TGCGCCAGCAGCCTCCTTACAGATACGCAGTATTTT.